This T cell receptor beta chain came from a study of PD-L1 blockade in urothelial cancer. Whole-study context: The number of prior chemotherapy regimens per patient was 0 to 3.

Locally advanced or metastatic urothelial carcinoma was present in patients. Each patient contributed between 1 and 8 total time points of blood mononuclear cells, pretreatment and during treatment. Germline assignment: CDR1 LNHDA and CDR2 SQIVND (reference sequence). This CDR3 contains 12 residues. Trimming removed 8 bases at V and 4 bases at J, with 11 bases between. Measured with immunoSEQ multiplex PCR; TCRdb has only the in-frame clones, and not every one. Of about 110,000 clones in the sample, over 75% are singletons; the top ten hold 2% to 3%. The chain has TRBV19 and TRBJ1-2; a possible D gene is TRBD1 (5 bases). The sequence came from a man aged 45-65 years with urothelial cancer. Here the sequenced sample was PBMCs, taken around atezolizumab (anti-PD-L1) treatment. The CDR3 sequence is CASRRGAYGYTF. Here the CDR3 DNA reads TGTGCCAGTCGGCGGGGCGCCTATGGCTACACCTTC.